This TCR beta chain was observed in a study of CD8 T cells in Susac syndrome. Overall study findings and caveats: The study's TCR sequencing and HLA analysis drew on a certain number of individuals. That number was acknowledged as relatively small.

On this clonotype: Its antigen is still unknown.

The CDR3 extends over 15 amino acids. V was pared by 4 bases and J by 4 bases, with 5 bases of the junction left unmatched. CDR1 is SGDLS and CDR2 is YYNGEE in the germline V gene. When the RNA was reverse transcribed, random hexamers were used with an input of about 0.5 to 1 ug. immunoSEQ multiplex PCR amplified TCR beta CDR3 across 54 Vbeta, 13 Jbeta. TCRdb called the immunoSEQ multiplex PCR reads again in MiXCR, with one record for every CDR3 protein. The data contain roughly 200,000 distinct CDR3 sequences, approximately 95% of them singletons. Sequencing of TCR beta, carried out with a high-throughput approach, was applied to CD8+ and CD4+ T cells from the blood. The multiple sclerosis controls, all treatment-naive patients, had relapsing-remitting disease that was stable or active.

The chain employs TRBV9 and TRBJ2-5; 12 nucleotides line up with TRBD2. The source is a human donor with multiple sclerosis. Sequencing was carried out using CD4+ T cells from PBMCs. The CDR3 DNA sequence: TGTGCCAGCAGCCTCGCTAGCGGGGGGGCAGAGACCCAGTACTTC. Its protein product is CASSLASGGAETQYF.